The source of this T cell receptor (beta chain) is a study of blood T cell repertoires in COVID-19. Original data processing: Amplifying reference gene primers gave estimates of nucleated cell counts. Produced via immunoSEQ multiplex PCR; TCRdb's table is partial and in-frame only. The V and J calls and the clone size are those of that table, but D and trimming were determined from the DNA. The data hold about 300,000 clones, with about nine tenths observed a single time. The CDR3 is made up of 14 amino acids. J was trimmed by 4 bases and V by 5 bases; bases with no gene match: 3. CDR1 and CDR2 from the germline V gene are LNHDA and SQIVND (reference sequence).

The source is a woman aged 25 to 39 who had recovered from COVID-19. This chain connects TRBV19 to TRBJ1-2; 11 bases are shared with TRBD1. The specimen sequenced was peripheral blood. CDR3: CASSVGTGGYGYTF. The CDR3 region has the DNA TGTGCCAGTAGTGTTGGGACAGGGGGCTATGGCTACACCTTC.